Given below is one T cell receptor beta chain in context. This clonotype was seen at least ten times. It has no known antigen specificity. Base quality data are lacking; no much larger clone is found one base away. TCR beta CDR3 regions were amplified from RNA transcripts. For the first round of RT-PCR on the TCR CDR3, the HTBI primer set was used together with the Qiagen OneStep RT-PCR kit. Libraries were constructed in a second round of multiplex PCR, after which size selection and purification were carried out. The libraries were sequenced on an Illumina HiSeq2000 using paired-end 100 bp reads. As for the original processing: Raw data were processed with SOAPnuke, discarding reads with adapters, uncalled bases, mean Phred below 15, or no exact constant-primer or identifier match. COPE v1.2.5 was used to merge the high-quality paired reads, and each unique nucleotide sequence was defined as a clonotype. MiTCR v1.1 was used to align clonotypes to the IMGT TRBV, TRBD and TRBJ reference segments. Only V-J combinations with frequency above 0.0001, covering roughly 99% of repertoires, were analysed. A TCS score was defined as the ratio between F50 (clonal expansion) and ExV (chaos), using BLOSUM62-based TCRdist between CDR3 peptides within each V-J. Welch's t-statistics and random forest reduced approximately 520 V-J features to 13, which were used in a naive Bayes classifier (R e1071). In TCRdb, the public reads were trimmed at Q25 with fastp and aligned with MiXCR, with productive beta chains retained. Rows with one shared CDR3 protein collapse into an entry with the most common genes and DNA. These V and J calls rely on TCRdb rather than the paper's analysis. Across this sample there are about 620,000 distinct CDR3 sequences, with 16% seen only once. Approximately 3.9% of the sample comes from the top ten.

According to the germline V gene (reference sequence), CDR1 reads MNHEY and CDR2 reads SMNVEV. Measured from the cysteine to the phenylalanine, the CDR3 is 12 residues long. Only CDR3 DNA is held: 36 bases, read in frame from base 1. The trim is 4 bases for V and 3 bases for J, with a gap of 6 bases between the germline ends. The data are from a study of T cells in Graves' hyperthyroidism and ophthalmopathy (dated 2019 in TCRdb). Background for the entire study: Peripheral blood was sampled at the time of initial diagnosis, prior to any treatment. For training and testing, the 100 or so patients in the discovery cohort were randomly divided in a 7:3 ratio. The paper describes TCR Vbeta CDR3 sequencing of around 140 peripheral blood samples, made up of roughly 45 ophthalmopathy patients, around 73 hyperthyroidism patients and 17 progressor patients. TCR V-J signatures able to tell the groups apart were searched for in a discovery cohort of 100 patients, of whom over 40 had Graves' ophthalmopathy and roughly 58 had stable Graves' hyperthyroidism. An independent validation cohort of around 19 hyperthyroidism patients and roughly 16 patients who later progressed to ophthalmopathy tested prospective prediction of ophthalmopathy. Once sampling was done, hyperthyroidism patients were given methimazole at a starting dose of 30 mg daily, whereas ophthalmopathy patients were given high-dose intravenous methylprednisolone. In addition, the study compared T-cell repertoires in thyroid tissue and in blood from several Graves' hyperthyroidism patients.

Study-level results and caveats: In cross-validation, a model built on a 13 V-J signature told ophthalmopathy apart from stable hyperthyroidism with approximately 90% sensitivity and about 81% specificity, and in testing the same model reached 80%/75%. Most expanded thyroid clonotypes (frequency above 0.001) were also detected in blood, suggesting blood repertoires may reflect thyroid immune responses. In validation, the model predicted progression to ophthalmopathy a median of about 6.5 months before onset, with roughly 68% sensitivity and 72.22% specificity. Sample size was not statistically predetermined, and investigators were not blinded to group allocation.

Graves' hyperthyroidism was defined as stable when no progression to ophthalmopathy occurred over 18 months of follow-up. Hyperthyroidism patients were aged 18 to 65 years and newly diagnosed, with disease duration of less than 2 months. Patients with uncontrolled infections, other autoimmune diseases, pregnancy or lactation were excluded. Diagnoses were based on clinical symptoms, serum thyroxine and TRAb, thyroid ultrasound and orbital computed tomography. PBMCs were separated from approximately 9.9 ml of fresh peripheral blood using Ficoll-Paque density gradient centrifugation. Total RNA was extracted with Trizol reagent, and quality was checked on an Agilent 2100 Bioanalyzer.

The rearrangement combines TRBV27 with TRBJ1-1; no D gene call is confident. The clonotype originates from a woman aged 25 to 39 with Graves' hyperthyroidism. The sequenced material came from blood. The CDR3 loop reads CASSSLYTEAFF. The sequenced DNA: TGTGCCAGCAGTTCACTCTACACTGAAGCTTTCTTT.